Detailed here is one T cell receptor (beta chain). Primers: 60 Vbeta forward and 13 Jbeta reverse. This table comes from immunoSEQ multiplex PCR, and its TCRdb copy is limited to in-frame clones, with some not included. This sample carries approximately 110,000 clones, with 2% to 2.5% going to the ten biggest clones. Germline V gene data show CDR1 as LNHDA and CDR2 as SQIVND (reference sequence). V gave up 5 bases and J gave up 3 bases, with 8 bases separating them. The length of the CDR3 is 14 residues. This sample is part of a study of cytomegalovirus exposure and HLA in healthy donors. Sequenced input: PBMCs. The V gene is TRBV19, the J gene TRBJ2-6; D is perhaps TRBD2 (5 bases). This receptor was identified in a man aged 40-49 years in good health and CMV-seronegative. This CDR3 is CASSEGGGANVLTF. In nucleotides, the CDR3 is TGTGCCAGTAGTGAGGGTGGTGGGGCCAACGTCCTGACTTTC.